This paragraph reports one TCR beta chain. Repertoires were generated with immunoSEQ multiplex PCR, while TCRdb's copy carries only in-frame clones and drops some. The sample carries 61,000 or so clones, 86% recorded once. This sample stems from a study of OX40 agonist ivuxolimab in advanced cancers. Background on the study: Each dose-escalation patient presented with hepatocellular carcinoma, melanoma, renal cell or head and neck cancer.

Germline lookup yields CDR1 SGDLS and CDR2 YYNGEE. V lost 4 bases to trimming and J lost 1 base, with 22 bases between them. The CDR3 is made up of 18 amino acids. Sequencing used CD4+ or CD8+ T cells sorted from blood, obtained in a trial of the OX40 agonist ivuxolimab. The rearrangement uses TRBV9 and TRBJ2-3; D not certain. The TCR sequence derives from an adult with an advanced solid tumor such as melanoma, head and neck, liver or kidney cancer. This CDR3 reads CASSPLPVFGGRTDTQYF. CDR3 nucleotide sequence: TGTGCCAGCAGCCCCCTCCCTGTGTTTGGCGGACGCACAGATACGCAGTATTTT. The full variable domain, with the rest looked up from reference TRBV9 and TRBJ2-3, is DSGVTQTPKHLITATGQRVTLRCSPRSGDLSVYWYQQSLDQGLQFLIQYYNGEERAKGNILERFSAQQFPDLHSELNLSSLELGDSALYFCASSPLPVFGGRTDTQYFGPGTRLTVL.